The next 15 T cell receptor beta chains were all read from a single sample in a study of blood T cell repertoires in COVID-19. Sequenced by immunoSEQ multiplex PCR; TCRdb stores in-frame clones only, minus some. The data show about 50,000 clones, with about 84% seen just once and less than 2.5% held by the top ten. The sequenced sample consisted of peripheral blood. All receptors come from a woman aged 55 to 70 with acute or convalescent COVID-19.

V and J are TRBV4-1 and TRBJ1-2, with a possible D match to TRBD1 (6 bases). Trimming removed 4 bases from V and 2 bases from J, with 14 bases in between. This CDR3 is 15 amino acids long. Germline V lookup: CDR1 MGHRA, CDR2 YSYEKL. In DNA, the CDR3 is TGCGCCAGCAGCCTGGTTACAGGGAACAACTATGGCTACACCTTC. Protein: CASSLVTGNNYGYTF.

The J gene is TRBJ1-2, the V gene TRBV5-6; the D gene is possibly TRBD1 (6 bases). CDR1 and CDR2 from the germline V gene are SGHDT and YYEEEE. V was cut by 3 bases and J by 7 bases, with 16 bases left in between. The CDR3 has 14 amino acids. CDR3: CASSSSVQGTGYTF. The CDR3 DNA reads TGTGCCAGCAGCTCCTCGGTGCAGGGGACTGGCTACACCTTC.

The J gene is TRBJ1-3, the V gene TRBV7-8, with 10 bases matching TRBD1. This CDR3 contains 16 residues. The germline V gene encodes CDR1 SGHVS and CDR2 FQNEAQ. V was pared by 2 bases and J by 4 bases, with 5 bases of the junction left unmatched. This CDR3 reads CASSLQTGGTGNTIYF. Here the CDR3 DNA reads TGTGCCAGCAGCTTACAGACAGGGGGCACGGGAAACACCATATATTTT.

For the CDR3, the DNA is TGTGCCACCCTGGGACAGGGGGCTAACACAGATACGCAGTATTTT. Translation gives CATLGQGANTDTQYF. The V and J genes are TRBV2 and TRBJ2-3; TRBD1 matches at 12 bases. Germline CDR1 reads SNHLY; CDR2 reads FYNNEI. V shed 10 bases and J 2 bases; nucleotides not matched to a gene: 7. The CDR3 totals 15 residues.

The chain is built from TRBV3-1 (or the pseudogene TRBV3-2) and TRBJ2-5; 11 bases fit TRBD2. The CDR3 runs to 16 residues. V lost 0 bases to trimming and J lost 5 bases; unmatched junction nucleotides: 5. CDR1 is LGHDT and CDR2 is YNNKEL in the germline V gene (reference sequence). CDR3 coding DNA: TGTGCCAGCAGCCAAGATAGCGGGGGGGGCCGGGAGACCCAGTACTTC. Translation gives CASSQDSGGGRETQYF.

The chain combines TRBV2 with TRBJ2-2; D is possibly TRBD2 (5 bases). Germline CDR1 and CDR2: SNHLY and FYNNEI. V shed 7 bases and J shed 5 bases, with 17 bases lying between them. The CDR3 length is 15 residues. The CDR3 DNA follows: TGTGCCAGCAAATCCGGACCCGGGGTGACCGGGGAGCTGTTTTTT. This encodes CASKSGPGVTGELFF.

The count of this clone is one. The chain is built from TRBV19 and TRBJ2-4; tentative D call: TRBD2 (6 bases). The CDR3 has 14 residues. Germline CDR1 is LNHDA and CDR2 is SQIVND (reference sequence). Trimming stripped 3 bases from V and 3 bases from J, with 9 bases between. CDR3 in amino acids: CASSIGGVKNIQYF. CDR3 nucleotides: TGTGCCAGTAGTATCGGAGGGGTCAAAAACATTCAGTACTTC.

The rearrangement uses TRBV3-1 (or the pseudogene TRBV3-2) and TRBJ1-1, with TRBD1 as a possible D gene (6 bases). The CDR3 is 15 residues long. V dropped 1 base and J dropped 1 base, with 10 bases sitting between them. CDR1 and CDR2 from the germline V gene are LGHDT and YNNKEL (reference sequence). The CDR3 here is CASSQATGRNTEAFF. CDR3 in DNA: TGTGCCAGCAGCCAAGCTACAGGGAGGAACACTGAAGCTTTCTTT.

The CDR3 region has the DNA TGTGCCAGCAGCTTTCGTTCAACAGGGCAACGAGGTGCTGAAGCTTTCTTT. Translating it yields CASSFRSTGQRGAEAFF. The V and J genes are TRBV11-2 and TRBJ1-1; tentatively, D is TRBD1 (6 bases). Deletions cut 3 bases from V and 6 bases from J, with 23 bases between. This CDR3 is 17 amino acids long. CDR1 is SGHAT, CDR2 FQNNGV, per germline.

J is TRBJ1-1 and V is TRBV9, with 7 positions matching TRBD1. After removal of 3 bases from V and 1 base from J, the junction contained 6 bases not matched to a gene. CDR1 is SGDLS and CDR2 is YYNGEE in the germline V gene. The CDR3 runs to 15 residues. The DNA of the CDR3 is TGTGCCAGCAGCGGGGCGACAGGGCGGAACACTGAAGCTTTCTTT. This codes for CASSGATGRNTEAFF.

A few counts support this clone. DNA for the CDR3: TGTGCCAGCAGCGCAAATGGGAGGACTTGGCGGAATGAGCAGTTCTTC. This sequence encodes CASSANGRTWRNEQFF. The chain carries TRBV21-1 and TRBJ2-1; the table gives TRBD2 as D, unverified against the DNA. TRBV21-1 counts as a pseudogene. CDR3 length: 16 residues.

V is TRBV7-8 and J is TRBJ2-1; D gene unclear. The germline V and J ends were trimmed by 1 base and 3 bases, with 7 bases remaining between them. The CDR3 runs to 14 residues. Germline V gives CDR1 SGHVS, CDR2 FQNEAQ. Written as DNA, the CDR3 is TGTGCCAGCAGCTTAGGACTGAACTACAATGAGCAGTTCTTC. It specifies CASSLGLNYNEQFF.

This clone was seen just once. This chain uses TRBV5-5 with TRBJ2-6; 16 nucleotides line up with TRBD2. J lost 2 bases, V lost 3 bases, and 2 bases had no gene match. The CDR3 has 18 residues. CDR1 and CDR2 (germline): SGHKS, YYEKEE (reference sequence). The DNA for the CDR3 is TGTGCCAGCAGCTGGGGACTAGCGGGAGGGCCTGGGGCCAACGTCCTGACTTTC. Translating gives CASSWGLAGGPGANVLTF.

CDR3 in amino acids: CASKKESSYEQYF. The CDR3 bases are TGTGCCAGCAAAAAGGAGAGCTCCTACGAGCAGTACTTC. The genes are TRBV6-6 and TRBJ2-7; D is uncertain. Trimming stripped 7 bases from V and 0 bases from J, with 10 bases between. This CDR3 contains 13 residues. Germline CDR1 is MNHNY and CDR2 is SVGAGI (reference sequence).

This clone has a single count. The chain combines TRBV21-1 with TRBJ1-4; no check of the table's D call, TRBD1, against the DNA was made. TRBV21-1 is shown as a pseudogene. This CDR3 has 15 amino acids. The CDR3 loop reads CASSGDRVLCEKLFF. CDR3 bases: TGTGCCAGCAGCGGAGACAGGGTGCTGTGTGAAAAACTGTTTTTT.